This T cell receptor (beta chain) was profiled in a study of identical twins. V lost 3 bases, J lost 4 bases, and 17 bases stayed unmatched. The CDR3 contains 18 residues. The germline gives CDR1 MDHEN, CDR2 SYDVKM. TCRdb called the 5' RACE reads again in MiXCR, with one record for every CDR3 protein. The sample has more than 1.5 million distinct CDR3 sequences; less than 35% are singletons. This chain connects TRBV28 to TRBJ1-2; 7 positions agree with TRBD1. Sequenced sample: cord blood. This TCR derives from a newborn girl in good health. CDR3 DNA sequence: TGTGCCAGCAGTTTGTCTATCAGGGACAGTACCTCAGGCTATGGCTACACCTTC. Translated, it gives CASSLSIRDSTSGYGYTF.